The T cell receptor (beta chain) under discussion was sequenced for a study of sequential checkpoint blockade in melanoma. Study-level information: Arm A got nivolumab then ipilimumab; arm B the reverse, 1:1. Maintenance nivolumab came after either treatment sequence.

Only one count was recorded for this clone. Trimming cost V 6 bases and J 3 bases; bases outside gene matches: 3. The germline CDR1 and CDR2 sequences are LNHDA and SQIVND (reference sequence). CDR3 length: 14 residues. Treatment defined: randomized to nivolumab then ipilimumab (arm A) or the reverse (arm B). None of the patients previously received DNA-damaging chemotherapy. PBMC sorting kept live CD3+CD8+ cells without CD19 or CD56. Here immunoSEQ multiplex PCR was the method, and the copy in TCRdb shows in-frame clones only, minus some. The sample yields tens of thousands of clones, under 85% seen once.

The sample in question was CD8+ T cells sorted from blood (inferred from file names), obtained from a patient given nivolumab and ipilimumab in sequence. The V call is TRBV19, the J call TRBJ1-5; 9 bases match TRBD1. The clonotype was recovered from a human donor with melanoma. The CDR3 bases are TGTGCCAGTAGGGGACAGGGCCACAATCAGCCCCAGCATTTT. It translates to CASRGQGHNQPQHF.